These T cell receptor beta chains were read from a single sample in a study of CXCR3-negative and CXCR3-positive naive CD8 T cells. TCRdb re-called the 5' RACE reads and gives one entry per CDR3 protein, without DNA. The listing contains about 150,000 distinct CDR3 sequences. Sequences were obtained from naive CXCR3+ CD8+ T cells from blood. The receptor source for this set is a human donor in good health. Some clones in this sample may be carry-over from other donors' samples. Each CDR3 is given with its conserved first and last residue.

TRBJ2-1 | TRBV4-1 | CASSQDRGYNEQFF
TRBJ2-3 | TRBV29-1 | CSVELSTDTQYF
TRBJ2-7 | TRBV28 | CASSLTRQGHAYEQYF
TRBJ2-7 | TRBV28 | CASSLGEGPPTGEQYF
TRBJ2-5 | TRBV29-1 | CSVEPGLLETQYF
TRBJ2-1 | TRBV5-1 | CASSLAIGSVGNEQFF
TRBJ1-1 | TRBV7-2 | CASSLALGDTEAFF
TRBJ1-6 | TRBV7-2 | CASSLFWGPTNNSPLHF
TRBJ1-3 | TRBV9 | CASSVGRSGNTIYF
TRBJ1-1 | TRBV10-3 | CAIGTGGLTEAFF
TRBJ2-1 | TRBV27 | CASSFVGNYNEHFF
TRBJ2-7 | TRBV20-1 | CSADRTVYEQYF
TRBJ1-2 | TRBV4-1 | CASSQDWGSNYGYTF
TRBJ1-1 | TRBV29-1 | CSVAALGKNTEAFF
TRBJ2-3 | TRBV12-3/TRBV12-4 | CATTSRDTTDTQYF
TRBJ2-3 | TRBV9 | CASSADLTDTQYF
TRBJ2-7 | TRBV7-8 | CASSPPDKGNYEQYF
TRBJ1-1 | TRBV28 | CASSYPREVGTEAFF
TRBJ1-1 | TRBV5-5 | CASSFTGLTEAFF
TRBJ2-7 | TRBV10-2 | CASSINKKTPGPSEQYF
TRBJ1-4 | TRBV18 | CASSREGSTNEKLFF
TRBJ2-7 | TRBV7-6 | CASSLAGTGGYEQYF
TRBJ1-6 | TRBV28 | CASSPPYMGGNSPLHF
TRBJ2-2 | TRBV6-5 | CASTKEGRPSAGELFF
TRBJ1-2 | TRBV5-1 | CASSTGPQPANYGYTF
TRBJ2-2 | TRBV6-5 | CASNQLAGGNTGELCF
TRBJ2-1 | TRBV6-5 | CASSYTPATSDNEQFF
TRBJ2-1 | TRBV4-3 | CASSQGLSGQGYNEQFF
TRBJ1-5 | TRBV21-1 | CASSKGDYSNQPQHF
TRBJ2-1 | TRBV3-1 | CASSQVTGRLAADYNEQFF
TRBJ2-1 | TRBV5-1 | CASSPSPGQGDNEQFF
TRBJ2-1 | TRBV24-1 | CATSDSTSGRPNEQFF
TRBJ1-1 | TRBV13 | CASSSTGTGKRNEAFF
TRBJ2-2 | TRBV21-1 | CASGPARRTGELFF
TRBJ1-4 | TRBV2 | CASSDSGQFNEKLFF
TRBJ2-1 | TRBV7-9 | CASSLGHSSYNEQFF
TRBJ2-5 | TRBV28 | CASSYIASGGQETQYF
TRBJ1-1 | TRBV5-4 | CASSLPPAGLSEGTEAFF
TRBJ2-1 | TRBV4-1 | CANSQAGGSHNEQFF
TRBJ2-7 | TRBV6-5 | CASSYRGGEQYF
TRBJ2-7 | TRBV5-1 | CASSPMGAQGYEQYF
TRBJ1-6 | TRBV3-1 | CASSQVAGPSFDSPLHF
TRBJ2-2 | TRBV15 | CATSRDRSISDTGELFF